This TCR beta chain is drawn from a study of beta chain features in type 1 diabetes. Notes on the study in general: The study found moderately but significantly shorter TCRB CDR3s in all four CD4+ subsets of Type 1 diabetes patients. Type 1 diabetes patients had fewer VDJ junction insertions and more deletions.

This clone was counted a few times. Antigen unknown. Trimming stripped 5 bases from V and 0 bases from J, with 14 bases between. Germline CDR1 SGHNT, CDR2 YYREEE (reference sequence). The length of the CDR3 is 15 residues. The isolated RNA, all of it, was reverse transcribed, so expressed TCRB transcripts were what got sequenced. Sequenced by immunoSEQ multiplex PCR; TCRdb stores in-frame clones only, minus some. The repertoire includes roughly 280,000 clones, about 24% of them detected once, and about 0.011% sits in the top ten. The sequence came from a woman between 25 and 40 years old with type 1 diabetes. The chain joins TRBV5-4 to TRBJ1-1; no firm D call. Sequenced material: naive CD4+ T cells from blood. The CDR3 sequence is CASRVAGSMNTEAFF. For the CDR3, the DNA is TGTGCCAGCAGGGTTGCGGGCTCTATGAACACTGAAGCTTTCTTT.